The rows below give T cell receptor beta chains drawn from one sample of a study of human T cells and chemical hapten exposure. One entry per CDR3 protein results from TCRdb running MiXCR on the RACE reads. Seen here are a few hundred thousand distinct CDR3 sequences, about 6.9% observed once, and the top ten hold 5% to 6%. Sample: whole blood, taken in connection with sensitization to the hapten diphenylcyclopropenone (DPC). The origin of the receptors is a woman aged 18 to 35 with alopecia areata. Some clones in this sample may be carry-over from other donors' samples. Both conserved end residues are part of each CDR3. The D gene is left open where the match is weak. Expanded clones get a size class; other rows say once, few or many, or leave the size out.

CDR3 protein: CASSPSRLDLKTGELFF
CDR3 DNA: TGCGCCAGCAGCCCATCGAGACTAGACCTTAAAACCGGGGAGCTGTTTTTT
V gene: TRBV4-3
clone size: many
J gene: TRBJ2-2
D gene: NA

CDR3 protein: CSATYSNQPQHF
CDR3 DNA: TGCAGTGCTACGTATAGCAATCAGCCCCAGCATTTT
V gene: TRBV20-1
clone size: few
J gene: TRBJ1-5
D gene: NA

CDR3 protein: CASSLRGAEAQHF
CDR3 DNA: TGTGCCAGCAGTTTACGGGGAGCGGAGGCCCAGCATTTT
V gene: TRBV6-6
clone size: many
J gene: TRBJ1-5
D gene: NA

CDR3 protein: CSARRPTIFSYEQYF
CDR3 DNA: TGCAGTGCTCGTAGACCGACTATCTTCTCCTACGAGCAGTACTTC
V gene: TRBV20-1
clone size: few
J gene: TRBJ2-7
D gene: NA

CDR3 protein: CASRPPEIYEQYF
CDR3 DNA: TGTGCCAGCAGGCCGCCTGAAATCTACGAGCAGTACTTC
V gene: TRBV28
clone size: many
J gene: TRBJ2-7
D gene: NA

CDR3 protein: CASSYSYTQYF
CDR3 DNA: TGTGCCAGCAGTTACTCCTATACGCAGTATTTT
V gene: TRBV6-5
clone size: NA
J gene: TRBJ2-3
D gene: NA

CDR3 protein: CASSEVGTGIISTDTQYF
CDR3 DNA: TGTGCCAGTTCAGAGGTGGGGACAGGGATCATTTCCACAGATACGCAGTATTTT
V gene: TRBV6-1
clone size: NA
J gene: TRBJ2-3
D gene: TRBD1

CDR3 protein: CASSLTYDGTQSSPLHF
CDR3 DNA: TGTGCCAGCAGTTTGACTTACGACGGGACCCAATCTTCACCCCTCCACTTT
V gene: TRBV6-5
clone size: many
J gene: TRBJ1-6
D gene: NA

CDR3 protein: CASSPTGRREKLFF
CDR3 DNA: TGTGCCAGCAGCCCGACAGGGCGTAGGGAAAAACTGTTTTTT
V gene: TRBV28
clone size: NA
J gene: TRBJ1-4
D gene: TRBD1

CDR3 protein: CSASRQDQPQHF
CDR3 DNA: TGCAGTGCTAGCAGACAGGATCAGCCCCAGCATTTT
V gene: TRBV20-1
clone size: many
J gene: TRBJ1-5
D gene: NA

CDR3 protein: CSVGTDYNEQFF
CDR3 DNA: TGCAGCGTCGGGACAGATTACAATGAGCAGTTCTTC
V gene: TRBV29-1
clone size: NA
J gene: TRBJ2-1
D gene: TRBD1

CDR3 protein: CASSFGFAGEQYF
CDR3 DNA: TGTGCCAGCAGCTTTGGCTTTGCTGGCGAGCAGTACTTC
V gene: TRBV7-2
clone size: few
J gene: TRBJ2-7
D gene: NA

CDR3 protein: CSVSGSGANVLTF
CDR3 DNA: TGCAGCGTGTCAGGGTCTGGGGCCAACGTCCTGACTTTC
V gene: TRBV29-1
clone size: NA
J gene: TRBJ2-6
D gene: NA

CDR3 protein: CASSLTGDQETQYF
CDR3 DNA: TGTGCCAGCAGCTTAACAGGTGATCAAGAGACCCAGTACTTC
V gene: TRBV7-3
clone size: few
J gene: TRBJ2-5
D gene: NA

CDR3 protein: CASSLRTGEAYEQYF
CDR3 DNA: TGCGCCAGCAGCTTGAGAACAGGGGAGGCCTACGAGCAGTACTTC
V gene: TRBV5-1
clone size: NA
J gene: TRBJ2-7
D gene: NA

CDR3 protein: CSAWGTGNTDTQYF
CDR3 DNA: TGCAGTGCTTGGGGGACAGGAAACACAGATACGCAGTATTTT
V gene: TRBV20-1
clone size: many
J gene: TRBJ2-3
D gene: TRBD1

CDR3 protein: CASSESWSTDTQYF
CDR3 DNA: TGTGCCAGCAGTGAATCCTGGAGCACAGATACGCAGTATTTT
V gene: TRBV6-1
clone size: NA
J gene: TRBJ2-3
D gene: NA

CDR3 protein: CASSKGGLYNEQFF
CDR3 DNA: TGTGCCAGCAGCAAGGGCGGCCTATACAATGAGCAGTTCTTC
V gene: TRBV5-4
clone size: NA
J gene: TRBJ2-1
D gene: NA

CDR3 protein: CSVEAGGTQYF
CDR3 DNA: TGCAGCGTTGAAGCCGGGGGGACCCAGTACTTC
V gene: TRBV29-1
clone size: many
J gene: TRBJ2-5
D gene: NA

CDR3 protein: CASSFGTVEETQYF
CDR3 DNA: TGTGCCAGCAGCTTTGGTACAGTAGAAGAGACCCAGTACTTC
V gene: TRBV7-8
clone size: many
J gene: TRBJ2-5
D gene: NA

CDR3 protein: CATSDTSRPTDTQYF
CDR3 DNA: TGTGCCACCAGTGACACCTCAAGGCCTACAGATACGCAGTATTTT
V gene: TRBV24-1
clone size: few
J gene: TRBJ2-3
D gene: NA

CDR3 protein: CASSMTGGTAYEQYF
CDR3 DNA: TGTGCCAGCAGCATGACAGGGGGCACCGCCTACGAGCAGTACTTC
V gene: TRBV12-3/TRBV12-4
clone size: NA
J gene: TRBJ2-7
D gene: TRBD1

CDR3 protein: CASSQGLYNEQFF
CDR3 DNA: TGTGCCAGCAGCCAGGGACTTTACAATGAGCAGTTCTTC
V gene: TRBV7-9
clone size: many
J gene: TRBJ2-1
D gene: NA

CDR3 protein: CASSAAGGAYEQYF
CDR3 DNA: TGTGCCAGTAGTGCAGCGGGGGGGGCCTACGAGCAGTACTTC
V gene: TRBV19
clone size: NA
J gene: TRBJ2-7
D gene: TRBD2

CDR3 protein: CASSEVGGSEAFF
CDR3 DNA: TGTGCCAGCAGTGAAGTGGGGGGGAGTGAAGCTTTCTTT
V gene: TRBV2
clone size: many
J gene: TRBJ1-1
D gene: NA

CDR3 protein: CASSLVGAYEQYF
CDR3 DNA: TGTGCCAGCAGCTTAGTCGGGGCTTACGAGCAGTACTTC
V gene: TRBV7-9
clone size: many
J gene: TRBJ2-7
D gene: NA

CDR3 protein: CASSLSSGGAGYIQYF
CDR3 DNA: TGTGCCAGCAGCTTATCTAGCGGGGGGGCCGGGTACATTCAGTACTTC
V gene: TRBV7-2
clone size: few
J gene: TRBJ2-4
D gene: TRBD2

CDR3 protein: CAGAGGPNTGELFF
CDR3 DNA: TGTGCCGGAGCAGGGGGGCCAAACACCGGGGAGCTGTTTTTT
V gene: TRBV2
clone size: few
J gene: TRBJ2-2
D gene: NA

CDR3 protein: CASSTGNTIYF
CDR3 DNA: TGTGCCAGCAGTACTGGAAACACCATATATTTT
V gene: TRBV12-3/TRBV12-4
clone size: many
J gene: TRBJ1-3
D gene: NA

CDR3 protein: CASSPGQGGFAGTQYF
CDR3 DNA: TGCGCCAGCAGCCCAGGACAGGGTGGGTTCGCGGGGACCCAGTACTTC
V gene: TRBV5-1
clone size: NA
J gene: TRBJ2-5
D gene: TRBD1

CDR3 protein: CASSPAGGADTDTQYF
CDR3 DNA: TGTGCCAGCAGTCCCGCCGGAGGGGCGGACACAGATACGCAGTATTTT
V gene: TRBV28
clone size: many
J gene: TRBJ2-3
D gene: NA

CDR3 protein: CASSWDEYGYTF
CDR3 DNA: TGTGCCAGCAGTTGGGACGAGTATGGCTACACCTTC
V gene: TRBV6-2/TRBV6-3
clone size: many
J gene: TRBJ1-2
D gene: NA

CDR3 protein: CATSRVSSWGAGNQPQHF
CDR3 DNA: TGTGCCACCAGCAGAGTTTCGTCTTGGGGAGCGGGGAATCAGCCCCAGCATTTT
V gene: TRBV15
clone size: many
J gene: TRBJ1-5
D gene: NA

CDR3 protein: CASSEQGFGYTF
CDR3 DNA: TGTGCCAGCAGTGAACAGGGGTTCGGCTACACCTTC
V gene: TRBV2
clone size: few
J gene: TRBJ1-2
D gene: NA

CDR3 protein: CASSSRIMESTDTQYF
CDR3 DNA: TGTGCCAGCAGTTCTCGAATTATGGAGAGCACAGATACGCAGTATTTT
V gene: TRBV6-5
clone size: NA
J gene: TRBJ2-3
D gene: NA

CDR3 protein: CAISESGGSTDTQYF
CDR3 DNA: TGTGCCATCAGTGAGTCTGGGGGAAGCACAGATACGCAGTATTTT
V gene: TRBV10-3
clone size: many
J gene: TRBJ2-3
D gene: NA

CDR3 protein: CASSFLETDLDF
CDR3 DNA: TGTGCCAGCAGCTTCCTAGAGACTGACTTGGACTTC
V gene: TRBV5-6
clone size: NA
J gene: TRBJ2-7
D gene: NA

CDR3 protein: CASSSERGTYNEQFF
CDR3 DNA: TGCGCCAGCAGCTCTGAGCGGGGGACCTACAATGAGCAGTTCTTC
V gene: TRBV5-1
clone size: many
J gene: TRBJ2-1
D gene: TRBD2

CDR3 protein: CASSLAVPGTEAFF
CDR3 DNA: TGTGCCAGCAGTTTGGCCGTCCCAGGCACTGAAGCTTTCTTT
V gene: TRBV27
clone size: many
J gene: TRBJ1-1
D gene: NA

CDR3 protein: CASSFSPNKLRTDTQYF
CDR3 DNA: TGTGCCAGCAGTTTTAGTCCGAACAAACTACGCACAGATACGCAGTATTTT
V gene: TRBV27
clone size: few
J gene: TRBJ2-3
D gene: NA

CDR3 protein: CASSLAGSDHGYTF
CDR3 DNA: TGTGCCAGCAGCTTAGCTGGGTCAGATCATGGCTACACCTTC
V gene: TRBV7-6
clone size: many
J gene: TRBJ1-2
D gene: NA

CDR3 protein: CSARSPRGLAGGYEQYF
CDR3 DNA: TGCAGTGCTAGGTCTCCACGGGGACTAGCGGGGGGGTACGAGCAGTACTTC
V gene: TRBV20-1
clone size: few
J gene: TRBJ2-7
D gene: TRBD2

CDR3 protein: CASSLPGGTDEQFF
CDR3 DNA: TGTGCCAGCAGTCTGCCAGGGGGCACGGATGAGCAGTTCTTC
V gene: TRBV28
clone size: NA
J gene: TRBJ2-1
D gene: TRBD1

CDR3 protein: CASSLVSTGGNTGELFF
CDR3 DNA: TGTGCCAGCAGCTTGGTATCGACAGGGGGTAACACCGGGGAGCTGTTTTTT
V gene: TRBV5-5
clone size: few
J gene: TRBJ2-2
D gene: TRBD1

CDR3 protein: CASSLDGRPGGELFF
CDR3 DNA: TGTGCCAGCAGTTTAGACGGACGGCCCGGCGGGGAGCTGTTTTTT
V gene: TRBV12-3/TRBV12-4
clone size: NA
J gene: TRBJ2-2
D gene: NA

CDR3 protein: CASSPDAGRGRQPQHF
CDR3 DNA: TGTGCCAGCAGCCCCGATGCGGGCAGGGGAAGACAGCCCCAGCATTTT
V gene: TRBV3-1
clone size: few
J gene: TRBJ1-5
D gene: NA

CDR3 protein: CASSQDVTVREQYF
CDR3 DNA: TGTGCCAGCAGCCAAGATGTGACAGTTCGCGAGCAGTACTTC
V gene: TRBV3-1
clone size: few
J gene: TRBJ2-7
D gene: NA

CDR3 protein: CASSALLQGTFYEQYF
CDR3 DNA: TGTGCCAGCAGCGCGCTATTACAGGGGACCTTCTACGAGCAGTACTTC
V gene: TRBV9
clone size: NA
J gene: TRBJ2-7
D gene: TRBD1

CDR3 protein: CASSFILGQPQHF
CDR3 DNA: TGTGCCAGCAGCTTTATCCTGGGTCAGCCCCAGCATTTT
V gene: TRBV7-2
clone size: many
J gene: TRBJ1-5
D gene: NA

CDR3 protein: CASNPGQGVTGELFF
CDR3 DNA: TGTGCCAGTAACCCGGGACAGGGGGTCACCGGGGAGCTGTTTTTT
V gene: TRBV7-9
clone size: few
J gene: TRBJ2-2
D gene: TRBD1